The T cell receptor (beta chain) described here comes from a study of blood T cell repertoires in COVID-19. Across the whole study: There were acute and convalescent COVID-19 samples, and they came from the United States, Italy and Spain. In each case, the material was cDNA or gDNA derived from T cells, B-cell-depleted T cells, or PBMCs.

The CDR3 covers 15 residues. Germline values: CDR1 MNHEY, CDR2 SVGEGT. The V gene lost 2 bases and the J gene lost 10 bases, with 20 bases spanning the gap. The method was immunoSEQ multiplex PCR; TCRdb's version includes in-frame clones alone and lacks a portion of them. The sample includes 250,000 to 350,000 clones, approximately 90% of them seen just once. Sequencing was done on a sample of peripheral blood. This sequence originates from an older woman with acute or convalescent COVID-19. The rearrangement uses TRBV6-2 or TRBV6-3 and TRBJ1-1; possibly TRBD1 for D (6 bases). The CDR3 DNA reads as TGTGCCAGCAGTTACGGGGGCCCGGGGCGAGTGGGAGCTTTCTTT. It translates to CASSYGGPGRVGAFF.